This TCR beta chain appears in the sequencing data of a study of CD8 T cells in ankylosing spondylitis. Whole-study results and caveats: A TCR beta motif of under ten highly homologous variants seemed to mark ankylosing spondylitis blood.

V dropped 2 bases and J dropped 1 base, with 8 bases sitting between them. This CDR3 contains 15 residues. The germline V gene encodes CDR1 SGHTA and CDR2 FQGTGA. As the method for making TCR beta libraries, quantitative 5'-RACE with molecular barcodes was used. TCRdb analysed the 5' RACE reads with MiXCR anew, one entry per CDR3 protein. This sample has under 950,000 distinct CDR3 sequences, with 15% to 20% found just once. There are a few counts of this clonotype. Its antigen is not identified. This clonotype originated in a male donor with ankylosing spondylitis. The sample taken for sequencing was blood, either unsorted or a sorted T cell fraction (not recorded which). The chain combines TRBV7-3 with TRBJ2-2; the D is unclear. The CDR3 nucleotides are TGTGCCAGCAGCTTATCTTCGCTGAACACCGGGGAGCTGTTTTTT. It translates to CASSLSSLNTGELFF.